This T cell receptor (beta chain) stems from a study of molecular identifiers for immune sequencing clone quantification (dated 2018 in TCRdb). The study in broad terms: For a replicate experiment, RNA from approximately 20,000 or 100,000 naive CD8 T cells was divided into five aliquots, and four of the five aliquots were sequenced. CD8 T cells were used in a methods study to benchmark molecular-identifier clustering-based TCR repertoire sequencing (MIDCIRS) and TCR RNA copy counting. Points the paper makes about the study in general: In CMV-specific effector cells, over 98% of molecules were held by clones above 20 RNA copies, whereas under 1% of molecules were held by such clones in naive cells. The naive libraries included spiked-in Jurkat TCR RNA (around 10 copies' worth), and this RNA is not part of the donor repertoire. When barcode sub-clustering was left out, chimeric consensus sequences inflated TCR diversity, with chimeras reaching as high as 47%. Spiked-in Jurkat TCR RNA equivalent to a single cell was reported to be detectable even among fewer than 1.2 million naive CD8 T cells. Highly expanded clone sizes could be underestimated because identical TCR molecules may share a barcode. Modeling estimated 2.5 to 3.5 recovered TCR RNA copies per cell, compared with approximately 10 by digital PCR, which implies 30% to 35% capture efficiency.

A remark on this clonotype: The antigen it binds to is not known. Base qualities were left out, and no much larger clone turns up one base away.

Naive CD8 T cell libraries were made from 20,000 to 1,000,000 sorted cells using 10%, 30% or 50% of purified RNA. Naive CD8 T cells were FACS-sorted as CD8+CD4-CCR7+CD45RA+ on a BD FACSAria II into RLT Plus buffer. To test detection sensitivity, Jurkat RNA equal to 9 to 10 TCR copies was added to samples of about 19,000-1,100,000 naive CD8 T cells. Enrichment of CD8 T cells was done with RosetteSep CD8+ T Cell Enrichment Cocktail plus Ficoll-Paque, and ACK red cell lysis came afterward. Preparation of the library involved PCR. Sequencing took place on a NextSeq 500. Preparation of bulk TCR libraries followed a previously described approach, with the TCR primers listed in Table S5. Purification of total RNA was performed with the Qiagen AllPrep DNA/RNA kit. Before analysis, reads from multiple sequencing runs of the same library were pooled. As for the original processing: Reads were retained only if the reads had an exact TCR constant sequence, and the retained reads were trimmed to 150 nt and grouped according to their 12-nt molecular barcodes. Reads within each barcode group were sub-clustered using a 15% Levenshtein threshold, and quality-weighted consensus sequences were constructed for each RNA molecule. Non-functional sequences were discarded, and so were lower-count sequences lying one edit away from another sequence. On the basis of fitting two negative binomial distributions, barcode sub-clusters with fewer than 20% of the maximum read count were discarded. The public sequencing data were trimmed at Q25 with fastp and processed into clonotypes with MiXCR by TCRdb, which kept only in-frame beta chains. Identical CDR3 proteins give one entry, which carries the most common genes and DNA. None of the V and J calls come from the authors' own analysis; TCRdb made them. The sample includes some 97,000 distinct CDR3 sequences, with about 35% observed a single time. The top ten constitute around 3.9% of the sample.

For this chain, trimming is 6 bases at the V end and 3 bases at the J end, and the number of junction bases without a gene match is 5. The CDR3 contains 13 residues, cysteine and phenylalanine counted. This entry keeps only the CDR3 DNA: 39 bases, framed from base 1. The germline V gene encodes CDR1 MNHEY and CDR2 SMNVEV (reference sequence). Sequenced material: naive CD8+ T cells from blood, with Jurkat cell RNA spiked in. The sample's cell subset or site label, decoded: FACS-sorted CD8+CD4-CCR7+CD45RA+ naive T cells. The rearranged chain carries TRBV27 and TRBJ2-7, and 7 junction bases match TRBD2. The sequence derives from a human donor in good health. Some libraries in this study had Jurkat cell RNA spiked in. In nucleotides, the sequence is TGTGCCAGCAGCCTGGGGACTAACTACGAGCAGTACTTC. Its amino acids are CASSLGTNYEQYF.